Sequencing of this TCR beta chain was carried out in a study of T cells after yellow fever vaccination. General study findings and limits: Most clones from primary vaccination were detected again post-booster (about 95% CD4, 88% CD8).

This clonotype appeared many times. Antigen: not known. Universal primer sites and UMIs were introduced during 5'RACE template-switching synthesis of TCR cDNA. TCRdb processed the 5' RACE reads anew with MiXCR; each CDR3 protein has one entry. Of 450,000 to 550,000 distinct CDR3 sequences listed, less than 25% are singletons. This CDR3 spans 17 amino acids. Germline V gene lookup returns CDR1 SGHRS and CDR2 YFSETQ. Losses at the gene ends were 3 bases for V and 9 bases for J; bases not matched to a gene: 13. The chain links TRBV5-1 to TRBJ2-1; 12 bases fit TRBD2. Sequenced material: PBMCs, taken roughly 20 days after the first yellow fever vaccination. The receptor's source is a man aged 18-30 years who received the YFV17D yellow fever vaccine. The CDR3 nucleotides read TGCGCCAGCAGCTACCCTAGCGGGGGGGCCGTGGTCGGTGAGCAGTTCTTC. Translated, it gives CASSYPSGGAVVGEQFF.